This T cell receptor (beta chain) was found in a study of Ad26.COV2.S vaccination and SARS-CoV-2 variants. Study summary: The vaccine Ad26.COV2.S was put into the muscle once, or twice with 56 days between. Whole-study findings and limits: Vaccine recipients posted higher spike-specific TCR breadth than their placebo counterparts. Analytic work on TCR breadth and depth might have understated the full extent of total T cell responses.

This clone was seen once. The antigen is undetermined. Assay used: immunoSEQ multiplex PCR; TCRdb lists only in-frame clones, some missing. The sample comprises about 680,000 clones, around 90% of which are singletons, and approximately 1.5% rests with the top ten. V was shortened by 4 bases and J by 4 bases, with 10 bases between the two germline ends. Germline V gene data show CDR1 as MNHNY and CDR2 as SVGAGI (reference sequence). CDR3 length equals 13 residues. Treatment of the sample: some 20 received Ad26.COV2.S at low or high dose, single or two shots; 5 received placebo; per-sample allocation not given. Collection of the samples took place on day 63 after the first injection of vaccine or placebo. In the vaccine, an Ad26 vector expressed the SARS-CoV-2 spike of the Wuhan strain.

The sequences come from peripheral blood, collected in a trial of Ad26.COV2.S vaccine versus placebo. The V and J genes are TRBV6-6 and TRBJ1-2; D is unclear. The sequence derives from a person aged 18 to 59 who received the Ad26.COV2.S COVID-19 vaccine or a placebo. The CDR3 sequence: CASSSEHVYGYTF. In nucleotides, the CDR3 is TGTGCCAGCAGTTCAGAACATGTCTATGGCTACACCTTC.